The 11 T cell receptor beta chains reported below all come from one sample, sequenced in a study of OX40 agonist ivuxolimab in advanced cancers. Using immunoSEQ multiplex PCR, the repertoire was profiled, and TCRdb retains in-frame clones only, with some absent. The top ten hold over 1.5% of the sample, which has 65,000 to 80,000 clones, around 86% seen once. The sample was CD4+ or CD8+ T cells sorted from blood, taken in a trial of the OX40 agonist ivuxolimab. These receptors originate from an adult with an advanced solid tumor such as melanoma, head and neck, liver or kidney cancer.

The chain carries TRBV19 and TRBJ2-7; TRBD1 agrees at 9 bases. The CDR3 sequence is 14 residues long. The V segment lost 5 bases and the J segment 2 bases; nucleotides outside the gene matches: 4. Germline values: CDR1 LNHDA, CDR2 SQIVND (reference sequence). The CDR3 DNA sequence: TGTGCCAGTAGTCCCAGACAGGGGGCCTACGAGCAGTACTTC. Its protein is CASSPRQGAYEQYF.

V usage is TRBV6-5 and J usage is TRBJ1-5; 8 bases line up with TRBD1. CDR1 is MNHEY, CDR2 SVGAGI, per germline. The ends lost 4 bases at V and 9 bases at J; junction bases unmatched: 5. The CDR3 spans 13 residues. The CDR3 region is CASSSDRDRPQHF. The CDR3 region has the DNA TGTGCCAGCAGTTCGGACAGGGATAGGCCCCAGCATTTT.

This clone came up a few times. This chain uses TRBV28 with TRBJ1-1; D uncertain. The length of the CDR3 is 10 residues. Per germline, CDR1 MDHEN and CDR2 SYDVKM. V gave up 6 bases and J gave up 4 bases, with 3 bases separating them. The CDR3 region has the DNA TGTGCCAGCAGAAGCACTGAAGCTTTCTTT. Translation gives CASRSTEAFF.

The CDR3: CASSLPAEGRYGYTF. The CDR3 nucleotides are TGTGCCAGCAGCCTCCCCGCGGAGGGTCGCTATGGCTACACCTTC. The chain employs TRBV5-3 and TRBJ1-2; D remains ambiguous. TRBV5-3 is identified as an open reading frame with a role that is uncertain. This CDR3 has 15 amino acids. Trimming removed 8 bases at V and 4 bases at J, with 21 bases between.

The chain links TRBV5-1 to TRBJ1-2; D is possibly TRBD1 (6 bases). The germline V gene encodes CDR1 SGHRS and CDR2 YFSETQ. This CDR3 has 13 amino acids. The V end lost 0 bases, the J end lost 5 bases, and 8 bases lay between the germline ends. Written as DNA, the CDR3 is TGCGCCAGCAGCTTGGAAAGGGGGTATGGCTACACCTTC. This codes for CASSLERGYGYTF.

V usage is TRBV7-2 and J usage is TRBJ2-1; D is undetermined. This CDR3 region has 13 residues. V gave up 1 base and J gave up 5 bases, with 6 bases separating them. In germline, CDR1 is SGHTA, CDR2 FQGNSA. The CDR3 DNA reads TGTGCCAGCAGCTTAGTTGGGGACAATGAGCAGTTCTTC. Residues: CASSLVGDNEQFF.

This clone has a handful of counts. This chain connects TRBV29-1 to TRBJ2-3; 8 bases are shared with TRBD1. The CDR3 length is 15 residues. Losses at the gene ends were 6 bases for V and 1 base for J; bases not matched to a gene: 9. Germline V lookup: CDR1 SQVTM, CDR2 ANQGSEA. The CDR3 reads CSVCTGTGRTDTQYF. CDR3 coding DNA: TGCAGCGTCTGTACCGGGACAGGTCGCACAGATACGCAGTATTTT.

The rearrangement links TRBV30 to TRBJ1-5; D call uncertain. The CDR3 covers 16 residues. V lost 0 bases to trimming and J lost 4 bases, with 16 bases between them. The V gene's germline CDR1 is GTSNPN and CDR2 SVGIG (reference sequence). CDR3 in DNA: TGTGCCTGGAGTGTACCACAGCCCGGGTTAAATCAGCCCCAGCATTTT. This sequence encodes CAWSVPQPGLNQPQHF.

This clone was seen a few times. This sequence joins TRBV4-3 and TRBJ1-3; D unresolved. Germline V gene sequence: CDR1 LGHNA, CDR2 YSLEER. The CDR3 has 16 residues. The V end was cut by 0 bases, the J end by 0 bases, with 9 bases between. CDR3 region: CASSQDSTTSGNTIYF. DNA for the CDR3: TGCGCCAGCAGCCAAGACTCTACAACCTCTGGAAACACCATATATTTT.

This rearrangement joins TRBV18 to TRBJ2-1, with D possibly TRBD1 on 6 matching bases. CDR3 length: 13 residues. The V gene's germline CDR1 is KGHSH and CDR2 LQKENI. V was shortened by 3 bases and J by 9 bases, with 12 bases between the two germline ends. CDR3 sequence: CASSPNGRGEQFF. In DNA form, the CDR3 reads TGTGCCAGCTCACCGAATGGCAGGGGTGAGCAGTTCTTC.

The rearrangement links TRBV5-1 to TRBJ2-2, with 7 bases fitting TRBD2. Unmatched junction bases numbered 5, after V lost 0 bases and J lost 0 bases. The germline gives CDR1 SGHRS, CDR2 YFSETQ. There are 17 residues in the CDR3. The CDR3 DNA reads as TGCGCCAGCAGCTTGGACGCGGGAGCCCCGAACACCGGGGAGCTGTTTTTT. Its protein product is CASSLDAGAPNTGELFF.